Here is one T cell receptor beta chain with its context. Its antigen is currently unknown. The data stem from a study of shared clonotypes between healthy human individuals. The naive CD8 population came from CD45RO-negative cells selected for CCR7, without terminally differentiated effector memory CD45RA+ cells. Per the germline V gene, CDR1 is SGHVS and CDR2 is FQNEAQ. The CDR3 contains 13 residues. Trimming took off 4 bases at V and 4 bases at J, with 8 bases between the two ends. Per the authors' pipeline: ImmunoSEQ sequences covered only the junction and lacked quality scores; filtering therefore differed. Generated by immunoSEQ multiplex PCR, the TCRdb table keeps only in-frame clones and is missing some. V, J and clone size reflect that table, while D and trimming were determined from the DNA. The profile shows about 680,000 clones, roughly nine tenths of them singletons. Whole-study findings and limits: Sharing across four donors was highest in naive CD4 (roughly 5%) and lowest in memory CD8 (approximately 0.4%).

The chain employs TRBV7-8 and TRBJ1-5; D perhaps matches TRBD1 (5 bases). The source material was naive CD8+ T cells sorted from blood. The source is a young man in good health. CDR3 DNA sequence: TGTGCCAGCAGCTCCGGGGGTAATCAGCCCCAGCATTTT. Translation gives CASSSGGNQPQHF. The complete variable domain, with remaining parts taken from reference TRBV7-8 and TRBJ1-5, reads GAGVSQSPRYKVAKRGQDVALRCDPISGHVSLFWYQQALGQGPEFLTYFQNEAQLDKSGLPSDRFFAERPEGSVSTLKIQRTQQEDSAVYLCASSSGGNQPQHFGDGTRLSIL.